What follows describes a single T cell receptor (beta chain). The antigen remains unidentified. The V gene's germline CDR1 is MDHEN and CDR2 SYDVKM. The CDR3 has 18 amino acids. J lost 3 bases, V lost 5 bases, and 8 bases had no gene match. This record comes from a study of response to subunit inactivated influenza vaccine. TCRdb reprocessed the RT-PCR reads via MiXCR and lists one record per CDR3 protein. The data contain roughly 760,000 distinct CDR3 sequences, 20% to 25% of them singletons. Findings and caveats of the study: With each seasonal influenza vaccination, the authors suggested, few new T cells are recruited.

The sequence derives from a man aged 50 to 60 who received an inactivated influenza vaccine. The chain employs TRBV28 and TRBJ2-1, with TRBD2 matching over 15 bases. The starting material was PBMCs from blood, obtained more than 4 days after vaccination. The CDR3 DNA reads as TGTGCCAGCAGTATGGGACTAGCGGGAGGAATTGACTACAATGAGCAGTTCTTC. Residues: CASSMGLAGGIDYNEQFF.